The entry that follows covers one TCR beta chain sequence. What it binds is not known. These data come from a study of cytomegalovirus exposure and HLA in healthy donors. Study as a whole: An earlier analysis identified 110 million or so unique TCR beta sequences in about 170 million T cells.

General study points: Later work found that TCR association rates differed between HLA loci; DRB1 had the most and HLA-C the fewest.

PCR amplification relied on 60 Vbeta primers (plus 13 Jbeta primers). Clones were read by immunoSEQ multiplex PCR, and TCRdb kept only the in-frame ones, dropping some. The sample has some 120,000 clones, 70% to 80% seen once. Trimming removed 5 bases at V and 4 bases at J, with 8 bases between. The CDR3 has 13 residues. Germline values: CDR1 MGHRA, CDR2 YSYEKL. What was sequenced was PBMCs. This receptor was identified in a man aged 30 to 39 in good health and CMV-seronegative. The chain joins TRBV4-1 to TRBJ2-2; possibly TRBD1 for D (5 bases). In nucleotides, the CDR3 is TGCGCCAGCAGCTCTCAGGGCACCGGGGAGCTGTTTTTT. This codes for CASSSQGTGELFF.